Below are 29 T cell receptor beta chains sequenced from a single sample in a study of vaccination and CD4 T cells after COVID-19. Treatment reported: approximately 10-day PBMC culture with coronavirus spike peptide pools or control peptides (ViraFEST assay). At the Johns Hopkins FTIC core, DNA taken from cultured CD4+ T cells was sequenced by way of the Oncomine TCR Beta short-read assay. TCRdb ran MiXCR on the PCR reads and lists one entry per CDR3 protein. The sample holds about 12,000 distinct CDR3 sequences, around 64% seen once. No antigen is known for these receptors. The sample here was CD4+ T cells from blood, cultured in vitro, taken before SARS-CoV-2 vaccination. These receptors all come from a human donor who had recovered from COVID-19.

The CDR3 region is CASSLSGTDQETQYF. In DNA, the CDR3 is TGTGCCAGCAGCTTATCCGGGACCGACCAAGAGACCCAGTACTTC. The V call is TRBV7-3, the J call TRBJ2-5; D assignment may be TRBD1 or TRBD2 (5 bases each). Germline V gene sequence: CDR1 SGHTA, CDR2 FQGTGA. Deletions cut 2 bases from V and 0 bases from J, with 10 bases between. The CDR3 is 15 residues long.

This clonotype was recorded a few times. The CDR3 here is CATSDTTFTSNQPQHF. CDR3 sequence (DNA): TGTGCCACCAGTGACACGACATTTACCAGCAATCAGCCCCAGCATTTT. The genes are TRBV24-1 and TRBJ1-5; D uncertain. Germline V gene data show CDR1 as KGHDR and CDR2 as SFDVKD. The V end lost 4 bases, the J end lost 1 base, and 13 bases lay between the germline ends. The CDR3 totals 16 residues.

The chain joins TRBV2 to TRBJ1-5; tentative D call: TRBD1 (5 bases). Germline V gene data show CDR1 as SNHLY and CDR2 as FYNNEI. Trimming pared 7 bases from V and 7 bases from J, leaving 14 bases between. This CDR3 spans 13 amino acids. This CDR3 reads CASMIGGGQPQHF. CDR3 bases: TGTGCCAGCATGATTGGGGGGGGACAGCCCCAGCATTTT.

The V gene is TRBV24-1, the J gene TRBJ2-7; D call uncertain. CDR3 length equals 14 residues. CDR1 is KGHDR and CDR2 is SFDVKD in the germline V gene. Trimming left V 6 bases short and J 4 bases short, with 15 bases between. As DNA, the CDR3 is TGTGCCACCAGTAGCCATACGGCCCCGTACGAGCAGTACTTC. Translated, it gives CATSSHTAPYEQYF.

The rearrangement joins TRBV19 to TRBJ2-1; D might be TRBD1 (5 bases). CDR1 is LNHDA, CDR2 SQIVND, per germline (reference sequence). CDR3 length: 12 residues. Trimming left V 6 bases short and J 9 bases short, with 12 bases between. CDR3 loop: CASSDQGSEQFF. DNA for the CDR3: TGTGCCAGTAGCGATCAGGGTTCTGAGCAGTTCTTC.

As regards this clonotype: One junction end does not reproduce the germline sequence, and a read error may be involved. The chain uses TRBV10-3 and TRBJ2-7, with D hard to call. In germline, CDR1 is ENHRY, CDR2 SYGVKD. This CDR3 contains 11 residues. The CDR3 DNA sequence: TGTACCATCAGTGACACTTCGGGGCAGTACTTC. It codes for CTISDTSGQYF.

This clonotype was recorded a few times. The chain recombines TRBV20-1 with TRBJ1-1; 8 positions match TRBD1. J lost 1 base, V lost 3 bases, and 7 bases had no gene match. The V gene's germline CDR1 is DFQATT and CDR2 SNEGSKA (reference sequence). This CDR3 is 15 amino acids long. The CDR3 here is CSASARTGTNTEAFF. In DNA, the CDR3 is TGCAGTGCTAGCGCCCGGACAGGGACGAACACTGAAGCTTTCTTT.

The chain joins TRBV20-1 to TRBJ2-3, with 9 bases that match TRBD1. Looked up from germline, CDR1 is DFQATT and CDR2 is SNEGSKA (reference sequence). The CDR3 consists of 15 residues. Unmatched junction bases numbered 11, after V lost 5 bases and J lost 5 bases. The CDR3, as DNA: TGCAGTGCTCGACCGGGACAGGGTAGTGGAGATACGCAGTATTTT. This codes for CSARPGQGSGDTQYF.

The chain uses TRBV28 and TRBJ2-3; 10 nucleotides align to TRBD2. The V gene's germline CDR1 is MDHEN and CDR2 SYDVKM. V gave up 2 bases and J gave up 7 bases; unmatched junction bases: 9. This CDR3 has 16 residues. CDR3 nucleotide sequence: TGTGCCAGCAGTTTACCTCTAGCGGGAGATGGAAATACGCAGTATTTT. Amino acids: CASSLPLAGDGNTQYF.

V gene TRBV20-1 combines with J gene TRBJ1-4; D gene uncertain. Per the germline V gene, CDR1 is DFQATT and CDR2 is SNEGSKA (reference sequence). The ends were cut back, 0 bases at V and 8 bases at J, with 7 bases in the middle. CDR3 length: 12 residues. CDR3 amino acids: CSARDLGEKLFF. The CDR3 nucleotides are TGCAGTGCTAGAGATTTAGGCGAAAAACTGTTTTTT.

The chain uses TRBV11-3 and TRBJ2-3; no clear D gene. Germline loops: CDR1 SGHNT, CDR2 YENEEA. The CDR3 length is 14 residues. With 1 base removed from V and 1 base from J, the gap between germline ends came to 6 bases. CDR3 protein: CASSLAGGTDTQYF. The CDR3 DNA sequence: TGTGCCAGCAGCTTAGCGGGTGGCACAGATACGCAGTATTTT.

The rearrangement links TRBV20-1 to TRBJ2-5; D is unclear. Trimming shortened V by 6 bases and J by 3 bases, and 11 bases separated the two germline ends. The CDR3 covers 12 residues. Germline V gene data show CDR1 as DFQATT and CDR2 as SNEGSKA (reference sequence). The CDR3 coding sequence is TGCAGTGCGGTGCTGGTAGAAGAGACCCAGTACTTC. Translated: CSAVLVEETQYF.

The rearrangement joins TRBV7-3 to TRBJ2-2; D might be TRBD1 (6 bases). Per germline, CDR1 SGHTA and CDR2 FQGTGA. The CDR3 is made up of 17 amino acids. The V end was cut by 1 base, the J end by 2 bases, with 14 bases between. The CDR3 loop is CASSLITVGQNTGELFF. DNA of the CDR3: TGTGCCAGCAGCTTAATAACTGTGGGACAAAACACCGGGGAGCTGTTTTTT.

The sample holds a few counts of this clonotype. The chain joins TRBV2 to TRBJ1-2, with D uncertain. Trimming cost V 5 bases and J 4 bases, with 14 bases left between them. The CDR3 is made up of 14 amino acids. The germline V gene has CDR1 SNHLY and CDR2 FYNNEI. The CDR3 is CASSPNSPAYGYTF. The CDR3, as DNA: TGTGCCAGCAGTCCAAACAGCCCTGCCTATGGCTACACCTTC.

The rearrangement uses TRBV20-1 and TRBJ1-5; possibly TRBD1 for D (6 bases). The CDR3 consists of 15 residues. Germline CDR1 is DFQATT and CDR2 is SNEGSKA (reference sequence). Trimming took off 3 bases at V and 1 base at J, with 13 bases between the two ends. This chain's CDR3 is CSARIQGGSNQPQHF. CDR3 DNA sequence: TGCAGTGCTAGGATACAGGGTGGAAGCAATCAGCCCCAGCATTTT.

The J gene is TRBJ2-7, the V gene TRBV24-1, with D perhaps TRBD1 or TRBD2 (5 bases each). CDR1 is KGHDR and CDR2 is SFDVKD in the germline V gene. This CDR3 region has 16 residues. V lost 4 bases and J 2 bases, leaving 17 bases between the germline ends. The CDR3 coding sequence is TGTGCCACCAGTGACTCGTCGGGGCTCAGACCCTACGAGCAGTACTTC. Translating gives CATSDSSGLRPYEQYF.

CDR3 sequence reads: CSARDGTTGDEKLFF. CDR3 DNA: TGCAGTGCTAGAGATGGGACGACGGGTGATGAAAAACTGTTTTTT. The V gene is TRBV20-1, the J gene TRBJ1-4, with a tentative D call TRBD1 (5 bases). Per germline, CDR1 DFQATT and CDR2 SNEGSKA (reference sequence). The V gene lost 0 bases and the J gene lost 6 bases, with 14 bases spanning the gap. This CDR3 has 15 amino acids.

V is TRBV20-1 and J is TRBJ2-2; either TRBD1 or TRBD2 may fit D (5 bases each). Between the trimmed V and J ends, which lost 3 bases and 0 bases, there was a span of 14 bases. The CDR3 is 16 residues long. Germline loops: CDR1 DFQATT, CDR2 SNEGSKA (reference sequence). CDR3 in amino acids: CSARPPGTANTGELFF. In DNA form, the CDR3 reads TGCAGTGCTAGGCCCCCCGGGACGGCGAACACCGGGGAGCTGTTTTTT.

The chain is built from TRBV5-1 and TRBJ2-7, with TRBD1 identical over 7 bases. Germline V gene data show CDR1 as SGHRS and CDR2 as YFSETQ. The CDR3 consists of 15 residues. With 3 bases clipped from V and 3 bases from J, the junction kept 9 bases outside the gene matches. The CDR3 is CASSSTGDSFYEQYF. The CDR3 DNA follows: TGCGCCAGCAGCTCAACAGGGGATTCCTTCTACGAGCAGTACTTC.

This clonotype was counted between two and nine times. V is TRBV30 and J is TRBJ1-2; 7 positions agree with TRBD1. The CDR3 length is 12 residues. With V trimmed by 3 bases and J by 4 bases, 2 bases remained unmatched. Germline CDR1 and CDR2: GTSNPN and SVGIG (reference sequence). The CDR3, as DNA: TGTGCCTGGAGCAGGGACAGCTATGGCTACACCTTC. This codes for CAWSRDSYGYTF.

The V call is TRBV19, the J call TRBJ2-1; 12 bases align to TRBD2. J was trimmed by 10 bases and V by 5 bases; bases with no gene match: 9. Per the germline V gene, CDR1 is LNHDA and CDR2 is SQIVND (reference sequence). This CDR3 region has 15 residues. CDR3 residues: CASSSTSGRSWEQFF. For the CDR3, the DNA is TGTGCCAGTAGTTCGACTAGCGGGAGAAGCTGGGAGCAGTTCTTC.

The rearrangement joins TRBV6-1 to TRBJ1-1, with D hard to call. Germline values: CDR1 MNHNS, CDR2 SASEGT. The CDR3 spans 15 residues. The V end was cut by 3 bases, the J end by 4 bases, with 15 bases between. Here the CDR3 DNA reads TGTGCCAGCAGTGACGACACCAGCGGGGTCACTGAAGCTTTCTTT. It is translated as CASSDDTSGVTEAFF.

V usage is TRBV4-1 and J usage is TRBJ2-6, with D perhaps assigned TRBD1 or TRBD2 (6 bases each). Looked up from germline, CDR1 is MGHRA and CDR2 is YSYEKL. The CDR3 covers 18 residues. Trimming left V 1 base short and J 0 bases short, with 13 bases between. The chain's CDR3 is CASSQVRGVRSGANVLTF. The CDR3 DNA follows: TGCGCCAGCAGCCAAGTGAGGGGGGTTCGCTCTGGGGCCAACGTCCTGACTTTC.

This chain uses TRBV28 with TRBJ2-3; 7 bases align to TRBD1. J lost 2 bases, V lost 0 bases, and 14 bases had no gene match. The CDR3 runs to 19 residues. Germline CDR1 MDHEN, CDR2 SYDVKM. CDR3 loop: CASSLWRTGPIKYTDTQYF. Here the CDR3 DNA reads TGTGCCAGCAGTTTATGGCGGACAGGACCTATCAAATACACAGATACGCAGTATTTT.

This sequence joins TRBV2 and TRBJ2-5; D not certain. Per germline, CDR1 SNHLY and CDR2 FYNNEI. The CDR3 is 14 residues long. Trimming took 2 bases from V and 1 from J, leaving 8 bases between them. CDR3 sequence (DNA): TGTGCCAGCAGTGAAAGCCGGAGCCAAGAGACCCAGTACTTC. Amino acids: CASSESRSQETQYF.

The chain couples TRBV5-4 to TRBJ2-7, with 8 bases identical to TRBD2. The V and J ends lost 0 bases and 5 bases, in that order; junction bases with no gene match: 7. There are 15 residues in the CDR3. Per germline, CDR1 SGHNT and CDR2 YYREEE (reference sequence). The DNA of the CDR3 is TGTGCCAGCAGCTTGGCCGGGAGGGGGGGGCACGAGCAGTACTTC. Encoded protein: CASSLAGRGGHEQYF. Filled out from reference TRBV5-4 and TRBJ2-7, the complete variable domain reads ETGVTQSPTHLIKTRGQQVTLRCSSQSGHNTVSWYQQALGQGPQFIFQYYREEENGRGNFPPRFSGLQFPNYSSELNVNALELDDSALYLCASSLAGRGGHEQYFGPGTRLTVT.

This clonotype has more than one count but fewer than ten. The rearrangement uses TRBV12-3 or TRBV12-4 and TRBJ1-5, with unresolved D. This CDR3 region has 13 residues. Deletions cut 7 bases from V and 0 bases from J, with 7 bases between. Here the CDR3 reads CASTEYSNQPQHF. CDR3 in DNA: TGTGCCAGCACCGAATATAGCAATCAGCCCCAGCATTTT.

The chain combines TRBV19 with TRBJ2-5; D remains unclear. The CDR3 loop spans 14 amino acids. The V gene's germline CDR1 is LNHDA and CDR2 SQIVND (reference sequence). V lost 6 bases, J lost 7 bases, and 18 bases lay in between. CDR3 sequence (DNA): TGTGCCAGTAGCAACGACCCGAGTCTAGGGACCCAGTACTTC. This translates into CASSNDPSLGTQYF.

The chain employs TRBV7-3 and TRBJ2-3, with D tentatively TRBD2 (5 bases). Trimming shortened V by 5 bases and J by 0 bases, and 15 bases separated the two germline ends. The germline V gene has CDR1 SGHTA and CDR2 FQGTGA. This CDR3 has 16 residues. CDR3 nucleotides: TGTGCCAGCAGCCTAGGACTGGCCCCTAGCACAGATACGCAGTATTTT. It specifies CASSLGLAPSTDTQYF. The full variable domain, its missing parts supplied by reference TRBV7-3 and TRBJ2-3, is GAGVSQTPSNKVTEKGKYVELRCDPISGHTALYWYRQSLGQGPEFLIYFQGTGAADDSGLPNDRFFAVRPEGSVSTLKIQRTERGDSAVYLCASSLGLAPSTDTQYFGPGTRLTVL.